What follows describes a single T cell receptor beta chain. There are 16 residues in the CDR3. J was trimmed by 3 bases and V by 2 bases; bases with no gene match: 8. Germline V CDR1 and CDR2: SGHDN, FVKESK. The RNA input was about 0.45 to 1 ug, and it was reverse transcribed with random hexamers. Each CDR3 protein gets one entry after TCRdb re-called the immunoSEQ multiplex PCR reads with MiXCR. The sample yields more than 70,000 distinct CDR3 sequences, 90% to 95% seen once. The sample originates from a study of CD8 T cells in Susac syndrome. This chain joins TRBV14 and TRBJ2-7, with 9 bases lining up with TRBD2. The sequence was collected from a human donor in good health. Sequenced sample: CD8+ T cells from PBMCs. Here the CDR3 reads CASSQPRRGGDYEQYF. CDR3 in DNA: TGTGCCAGCAGCCAACCACGGCGGGGGGGCGACTACGAGCAGTACTTC.